This TCR beta chain came from a study of T cells in Graves' hyperthyroidism and ophthalmopathy. Whole-study findings and limits: Onset of ophthalmopathy came a median around 6.5 months after the model predicted it. Ophthalmopathy was told apart from stable hyperthyroidism by a 13 V-J model. Blood also carried most thyroid clonotypes expanded above 0.001.

Trimming took 6 bases from V and 9 from J; bases not matched to a gene: 7. The germline V gene encodes CDR1 ENHRY and CDR2 SYGVKD. The CDR3 has 12 residues. Lactation, pregnancy, other autoimmune disease or uncontrolled infection excluded patients. What was amplified from RNA transcripts were TCR beta CDR3 regions. The TCR CDR3 first-round RT-PCR relied on the HTBI primer set. MiXCR, run by TCRdb on the multiplex PCR reads, gives a single entry per CDR3 protein. The sample shows more than 550,000 distinct CDR3 sequences, roughly 46% of them seen only once. Concerning this clonotype: Its antigen is not known.

This clonotype was sampled from an adult man with Graves' disease, either hyperthyroidism or ophthalmopathy (not recorded which). The rearrangement uses TRBV10-3 and TRBJ1-2, with 7 positions matching TRBD1. Sequenced sample: peripheral blood or thyroid tissue (not recorded which). CDR3 in amino acids: CAISLNRGRYTF. CDR3 nucleotides: TGTGCCATCAGCCTGAACAGGGGTCGCTACACCTTC.